The present entry profiles one T cell receptor (beta chain) with its context. Its antigen is undetermined. CDR1 and CDR2 from the germline V gene are GTSNPN and SVGIG (reference sequence). V lost 6 bases to trimming and J lost 6 bases; unmatched junction nucleotides: 4. There are 12 residues in the CDR3. Extraction of RNA preceded its reverse transcription into cDNA, which served as the sequencing template. TCRdb's table, derived via immunoSEQ multiplex PCR, lists solely in-frame clones and lacks some. The data contain about 150,000 clones, 50% to 65% of them singletons. The sample is drawn from a study of CD8+ T cells in alopecia areata. Study background: Severity was scored as percentage of affected scalp area in treated patients.

Overall study results and limits: Scalp clonality, along with expanded CD8+ clones among the top 100, was significantly decreased by tofacitinib.

The treatment was: oral pan-JAK inhibitor, 5-10 mg twice daily. This TCR was sampled from a human donor with alopecia areata. This rearrangement joins TRBV30 to TRBJ1-1, with 10 nucleotides matching TRBD1. The sample was CD8+ T cells sorted from blood, taken at week 4, from a patient treated with tofacitinib. CDR3: CACGTGAPEAFF. The CDR3 coding sequence is TGTGCCTGCGGGACAGGGGCTCCTGAAGCTTTCTTT.